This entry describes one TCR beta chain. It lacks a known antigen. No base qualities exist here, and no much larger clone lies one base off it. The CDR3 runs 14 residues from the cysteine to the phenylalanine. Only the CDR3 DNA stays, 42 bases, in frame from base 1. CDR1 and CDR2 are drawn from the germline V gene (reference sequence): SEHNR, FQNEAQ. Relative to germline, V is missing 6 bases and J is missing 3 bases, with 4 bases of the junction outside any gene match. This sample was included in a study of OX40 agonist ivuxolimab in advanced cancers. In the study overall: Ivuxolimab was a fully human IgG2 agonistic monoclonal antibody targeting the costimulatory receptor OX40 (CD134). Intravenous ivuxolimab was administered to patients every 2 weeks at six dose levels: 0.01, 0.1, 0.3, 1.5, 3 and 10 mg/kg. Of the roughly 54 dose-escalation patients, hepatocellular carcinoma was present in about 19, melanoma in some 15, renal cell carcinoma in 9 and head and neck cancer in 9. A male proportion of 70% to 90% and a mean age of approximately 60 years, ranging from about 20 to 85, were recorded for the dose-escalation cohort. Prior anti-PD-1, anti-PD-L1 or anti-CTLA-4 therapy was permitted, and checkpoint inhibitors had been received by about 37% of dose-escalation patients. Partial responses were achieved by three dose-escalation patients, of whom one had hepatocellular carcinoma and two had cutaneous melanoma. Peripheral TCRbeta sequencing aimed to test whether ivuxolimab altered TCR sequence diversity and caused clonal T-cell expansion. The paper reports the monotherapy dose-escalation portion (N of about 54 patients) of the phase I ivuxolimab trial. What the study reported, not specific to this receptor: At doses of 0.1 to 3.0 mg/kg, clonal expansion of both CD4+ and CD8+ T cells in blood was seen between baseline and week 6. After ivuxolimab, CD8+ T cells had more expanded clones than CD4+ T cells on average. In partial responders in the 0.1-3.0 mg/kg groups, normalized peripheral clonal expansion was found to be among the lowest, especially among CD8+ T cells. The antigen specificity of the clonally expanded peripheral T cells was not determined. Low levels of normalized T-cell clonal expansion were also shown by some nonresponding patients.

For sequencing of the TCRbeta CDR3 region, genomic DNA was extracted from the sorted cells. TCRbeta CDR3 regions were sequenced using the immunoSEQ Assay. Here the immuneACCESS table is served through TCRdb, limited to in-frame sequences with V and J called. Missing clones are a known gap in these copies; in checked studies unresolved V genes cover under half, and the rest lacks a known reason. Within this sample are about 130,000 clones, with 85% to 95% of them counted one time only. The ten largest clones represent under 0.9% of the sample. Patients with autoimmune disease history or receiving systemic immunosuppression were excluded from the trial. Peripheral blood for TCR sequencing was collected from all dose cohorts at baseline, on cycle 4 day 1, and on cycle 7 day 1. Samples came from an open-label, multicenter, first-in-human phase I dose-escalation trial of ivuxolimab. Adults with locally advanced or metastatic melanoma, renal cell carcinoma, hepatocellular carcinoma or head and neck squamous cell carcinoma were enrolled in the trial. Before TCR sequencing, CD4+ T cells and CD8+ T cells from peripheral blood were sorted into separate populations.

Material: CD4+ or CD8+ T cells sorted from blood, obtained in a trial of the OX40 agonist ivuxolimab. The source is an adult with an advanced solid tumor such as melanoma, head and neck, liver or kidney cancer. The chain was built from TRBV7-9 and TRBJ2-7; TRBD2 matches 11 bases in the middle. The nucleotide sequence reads TGTGCCAGCAGTTTGACTAGCGGGATCTACGAGCAGTACTTC. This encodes CASSLTSGIYEQYF.